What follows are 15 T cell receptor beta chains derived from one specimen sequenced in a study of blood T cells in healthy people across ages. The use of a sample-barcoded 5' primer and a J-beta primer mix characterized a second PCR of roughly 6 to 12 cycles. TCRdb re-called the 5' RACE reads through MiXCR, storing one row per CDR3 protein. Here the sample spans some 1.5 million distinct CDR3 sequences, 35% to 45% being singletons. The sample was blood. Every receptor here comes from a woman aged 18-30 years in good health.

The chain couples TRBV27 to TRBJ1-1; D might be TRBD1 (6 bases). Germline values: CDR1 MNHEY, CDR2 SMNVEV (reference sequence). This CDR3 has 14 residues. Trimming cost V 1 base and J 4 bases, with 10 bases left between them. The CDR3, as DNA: TGTGCCAGCAGTTTATTGTCGGACAGCACTGAAGCTTTCTTT. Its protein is CASSLLSDSTEAFF.

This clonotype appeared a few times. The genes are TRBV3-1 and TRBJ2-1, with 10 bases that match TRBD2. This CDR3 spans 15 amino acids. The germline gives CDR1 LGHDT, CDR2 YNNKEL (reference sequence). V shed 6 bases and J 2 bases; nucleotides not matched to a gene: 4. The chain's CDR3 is CASRRAGGTYNEQFF. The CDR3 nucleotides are TGTGCCAGCAGGAGAGCGGGAGGGACCTACAATGAGCAGTTCTTC.

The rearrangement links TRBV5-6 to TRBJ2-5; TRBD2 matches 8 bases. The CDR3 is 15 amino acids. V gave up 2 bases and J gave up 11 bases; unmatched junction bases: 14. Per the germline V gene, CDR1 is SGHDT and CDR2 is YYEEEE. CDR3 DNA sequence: TGTGCCAGCAGCTTCGATAGCGGGGTCTACAATGAGCAGTACTTC. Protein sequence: CASSFDSGVYNEQYF.

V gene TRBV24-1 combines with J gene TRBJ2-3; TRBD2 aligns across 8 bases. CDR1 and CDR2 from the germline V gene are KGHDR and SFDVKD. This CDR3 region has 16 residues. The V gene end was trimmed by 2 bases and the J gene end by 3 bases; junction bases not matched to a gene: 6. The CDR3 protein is CATSDSGGGSTDTQYF. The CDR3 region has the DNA TGTGCCACCAGTGATTCGGGCGGGGGGAGTACAGATACGCAGTATTTT.

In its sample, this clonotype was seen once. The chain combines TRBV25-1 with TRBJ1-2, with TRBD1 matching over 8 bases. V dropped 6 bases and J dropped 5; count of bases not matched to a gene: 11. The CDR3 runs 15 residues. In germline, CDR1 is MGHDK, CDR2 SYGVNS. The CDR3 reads CASSPADREGYGYTF. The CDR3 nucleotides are TGTGCCAGCAGCCCGGCGGACAGGGAGGGGTATGGCTACACCTTC.

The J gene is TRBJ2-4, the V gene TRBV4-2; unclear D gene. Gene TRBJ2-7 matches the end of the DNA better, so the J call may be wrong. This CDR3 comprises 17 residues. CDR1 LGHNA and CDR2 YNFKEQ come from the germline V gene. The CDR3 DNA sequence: TGTGCCAGCAGCCAAGATTCGCGGAGTCCGATATTTTACGAGCAGTACTTC. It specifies CASSQDSRSPIFYEQYF.

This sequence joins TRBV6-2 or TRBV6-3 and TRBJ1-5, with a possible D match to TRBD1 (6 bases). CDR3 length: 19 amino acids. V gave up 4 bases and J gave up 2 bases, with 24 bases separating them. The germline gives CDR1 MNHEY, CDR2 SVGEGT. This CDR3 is CASSSGRETRGGGNQPQHF. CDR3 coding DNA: TGTGCCAGCAGTTCCGGCCGCGAGACCCGAGGGGGGGGCAATCAGCCCCAGCATTTT.

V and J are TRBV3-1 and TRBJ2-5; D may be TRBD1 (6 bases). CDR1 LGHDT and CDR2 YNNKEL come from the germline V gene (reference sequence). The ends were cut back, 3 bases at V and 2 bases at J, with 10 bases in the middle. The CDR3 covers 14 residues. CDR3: CASSQGARQETQYF. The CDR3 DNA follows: TGTGCCAGCAGCCAGGGGGCGCGGCAAGAGACCCAGTACTTC.

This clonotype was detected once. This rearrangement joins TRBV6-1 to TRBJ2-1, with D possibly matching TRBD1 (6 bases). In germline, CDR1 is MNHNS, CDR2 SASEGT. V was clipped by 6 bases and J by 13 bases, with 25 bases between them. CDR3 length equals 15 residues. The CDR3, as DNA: TGTGCCAGCAGAGCCGGACAGTCCCTCCCGGGCATTCAGTTCTTC. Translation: CASRAGQSLPGIQFF.

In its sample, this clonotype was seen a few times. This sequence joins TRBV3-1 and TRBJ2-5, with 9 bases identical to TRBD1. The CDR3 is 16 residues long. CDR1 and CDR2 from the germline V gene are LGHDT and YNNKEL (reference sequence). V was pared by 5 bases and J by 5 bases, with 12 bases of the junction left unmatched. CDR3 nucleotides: TGTGCCAGCAGCAGTCGGGACAGGGAAATTTGGGAGACCCAGTACTTC. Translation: CASSSRDREIWETQYF.

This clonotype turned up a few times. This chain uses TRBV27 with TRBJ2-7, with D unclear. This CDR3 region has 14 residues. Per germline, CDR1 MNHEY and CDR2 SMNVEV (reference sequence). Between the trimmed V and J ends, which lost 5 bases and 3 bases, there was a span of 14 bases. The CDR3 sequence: CASSVVGPVYEQYF. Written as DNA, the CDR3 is TGTGCCAGCAGTGTAGTAGGGCCGGTCTACGAGCAGTACTTC.

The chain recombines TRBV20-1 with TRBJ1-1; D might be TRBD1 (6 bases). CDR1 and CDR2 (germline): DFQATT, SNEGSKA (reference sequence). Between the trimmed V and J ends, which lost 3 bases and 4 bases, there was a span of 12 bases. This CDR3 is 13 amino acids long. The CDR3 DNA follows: TGCAGTGCTAGCGGGGGCTTCGGCACTGAAGCTTTCTTT. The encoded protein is CSASGGFGTEAFF.

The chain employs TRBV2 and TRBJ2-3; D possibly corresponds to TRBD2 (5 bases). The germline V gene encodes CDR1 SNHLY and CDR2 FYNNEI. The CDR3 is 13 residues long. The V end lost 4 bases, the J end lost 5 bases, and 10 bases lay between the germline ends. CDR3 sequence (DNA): TGTGCCAGCAGTGTTACCGAGGGAGATACGCAGTATTTT. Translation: CASSVTEGDTQYF. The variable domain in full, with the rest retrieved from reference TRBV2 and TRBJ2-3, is EPEVTQTPSHQVTQMGQEVILRCVPISNHLYFYWYRQILGQKVEFLVSFYNNEISEKSEIFDDQFSVERPDGSNFTLKIRSTKLEDSAMYFCASSVTEGDTQYFGPGTRLTVL.

Here the CDR3 reads CASSLFTAGEETQYF. For the CDR3, the DNA is TGTGCCAGCAGCTTATTCACAGCGGGAGAAGAGACCCAGTACTTC. This chain joins TRBV7-9 and TRBJ2-7, with 8 bases identical to TRBD2. The last part of the DNA fits TRBJ2-5 better; the J call may be wrong. CDR3 length: 15 amino acids. Germline V CDR1 and CDR2: SEHNR, FQNEAQ (reference sequence).

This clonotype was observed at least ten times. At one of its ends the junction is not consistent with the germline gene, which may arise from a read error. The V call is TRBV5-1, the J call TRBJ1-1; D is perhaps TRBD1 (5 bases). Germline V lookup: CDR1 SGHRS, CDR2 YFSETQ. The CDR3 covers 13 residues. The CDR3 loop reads CASSTRVNTEAFF. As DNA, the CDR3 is TGTGCCAGCAGCACCAGGGTAAACACTGAAGCTTTCTTT.